The rows below give T cell receptor beta chains drawn from one sample of a study of blood T cells in healthy people across ages. TCRdb independently ran MiXCR on the 5' RACE reads; one entry per CDR3 protein. This table holds some 1,500,000 distinct CDR3 sequences, about 42% found once. Sample: blood. These receptors came from a young woman in good health. Both conserved end residues are part of each CDR3. Fields, in order: D gene, clone size, V gene, J gene, CDR3 length, CDR3 protein, CDR3 DNA. The D gene is left open where the match is weak. Some rows have no size entry. The others give once, few or many, or a class for an expanded clone.

TRBD2,many,TRBV12-3/TRBV12-4,TRBJ2-1,14,CASSRLAGDNEQFF,TGTGCCAGCAGCCGACTAGCGGGAGACAATGAGCAGTTCTTC
NA,few,TRBV7-6,TRBJ2-2,14,CASSQDTNTGELFF,TGTGCCAGCAGCCAAGACACGAACACCGGGGAGCTGTTTTTT
NA,NA,TRBV3-1,TRBJ2-1,15,CASSPTGNSYNEQFF,TGTGCCAGCAGCCCGACTGGGAATTCCTACAATGAGCAGTTCTTC
TRBD2,NA,TRBV4-3,TRBJ2-7,19,CASSQDRWGGRGGYNEQYF,TGCGCCAGCAGCCAGGATCGGTGGGGCGGCCGGGGGGGATACAATGAGCAGTACTTC
NA,NA,TRBV7-3,TRBJ2-2,16,CASSPVGVTSPGELFF,TGTGCCAGCAGCCCAGTGGGGGTGACTAGTCCCGGGGAGCTGTTTTTT
NA,NA,TRBV6-5,TRBJ2-1,13,CASSYAHGNEQFF,TGTGCCAGCAGTTACGCGCACGGGAATGAGCAGTTCTTC
TRBD2,NA,TRBV7-9,TRBJ2-1,15,CASGTSGSSYNEQFF,TGTGCCAGCGGGACTAGCGGGAGCTCCTACAATGAGCAGTTCTTC
NA,NA,TRBV6-5,TRBJ2-1,17,CASSYSPFSRSYNEQFF,TGTGCCAGCAGTTACTCTCCCTTCTCCCGCTCCTACAATGAGCAGTTCTTC
TRBD1,NA,TRBV6-1,TRBJ1-4,15,CASSEPGQLNEKLFF,TGTGCCAGCAGTGAACCGGGACAGCTTAATGAAAAACTGTTTTTT
TRBD2,NA,TRBV7-2,TRBJ2-5,18,CASSQNPGLAGVQETQYF,TGTGCCAGCAGCCAAAACCCCGGACTAGCGGGAGTTCAAGAGACCCAGTACTTC
NA,few,TRBV4-1,TRBJ1-6,15,CASSQVGGPNSPLHF,TGCGCCAGCAGCCAAGTGGGGGGGCCTAATTCACCCCTCCACTTT
NA,few,TRBV9,TRBJ1-2,14,CASSVGGGEYGYTF,TGTGCCAGCAGCGTGGGAGGGGGTGAATATGGCTACACCTTC
NA,few,TRBV5-1,TRBJ1-5,15,CASSLDPQRNQPQHF,TGCGCCAGCAGCTTGGACCCCCAGCGCAATCAGCCCCAGCATTTT
NA,NA,TRBV7-2,TRBJ2-5,13,CASSLGPTETQYF,TGTGCCAGCAGCTTGGGCCCAACGGAGACCCAGTACTTC
TRBD1,NA,TRBV6-5,TRBJ1-5,20,CASSYSRPRQGEGSDQPQHF,TGTGCCAGCAGTTACTCGAGGCCTAGACAGGGCGAGGGATCAGATCAGCCCCAGCATTTT
NA,few,TRBV12-3/TRBV12-4,TRBJ2-1,14,CASSWEVGNNEQFF,TGTGCCAGCAGCTGGGAGGTGGGGAACAATGAGCAGTTCTTC
NA,NA,TRBV20-1,TRBJ1-6,12,CSASDPDSPLHF,TGCAGTGCTTCTGACCCGGATTCACCCCTCCACTTT
NA,NA,TRBV28,TRBJ2-1,11,CASSFRTQQFF,TGTGCCAGCAGTTTCAGGACCCAGCAGTTCTTC
NA,few,TRBV30,TRBJ1-4,15,CAWSGTALGREKLFF,TGTGCCTGGAGTGGGACAGCTCTTGGCCGGGAAAAACTGTTTTTT
NA,NA,TRBV9,TRBJ2-7,14,CASSQPPYEDEQYF,TGTGCCAGCAGCCAACCCCCCTATGAGGACGAGCAGTACTTC
TRBD2,few,TRBV27,TRBJ2-7,15,CASRTLLAASYEQYF,TGTGCCAGCAGGACTCTACTAGCGGCTTCCTACGAGCAGTACTTC
TRBD2,NA,TRBV24-1,TRBJ2-7,15,CATSSASGSYNEQYF,TGTGCCACCAGCTCCGCTAGCGGCTCCTACAATGAGCAGTACTTC
NA,NA,TRBV6-2/TRBV6-3,TRBJ1-2,13,CASSYTPANGYTF,TGTGCCAGCAGTTATACCCCAGCAAATGGCTACACCTTC
NA,NA,TRBV7-2,TRBJ2-5,15,CTSSLAQGTFETQYF,TGTACCAGCAGCTTAGCACAAGGGACCTTCGAGACCCAGTACTTC
NA,NA,TRBV11-3,TRBJ1-6,14,CASSLNTGNSPLHF,TGTGCCAGCAGCTTAAACACAGGGAATTCACCCCTCCACTTT
TRBD1,few,TRBV24-1,TRBJ2-4,19,CATSAFWERQGLAKNIQYF,TGTGCCACCAGTGCCTTCTGGGAACGACAGGGGTTAGCCAAAAACATTCAGTACTTC
NA,NA,TRBV2,TRBJ2-7,13,CASNPDGSYEQYF,TGTGCCAGCAACCCGGACGGATCCTACGAGCAGTACTTC
TRBD2,few,TRBV9,TRBJ2-7,15,CASSVPSGSPYEQYF,TGTGCCAGCAGCGTGCCTAGCGGGAGCCCCTACGAGCAGTACTTC
NA,few,TRBV15,TRBJ2-3,14,CATSGSGATDTQYF,TGTGCCACCAGCGGATCGGGGGCCACAGATACGCAGTATTTT
TRBD1,NA,TRBV7-8,TRBJ2-7,18,CASSHSGFWTGSSYEQYF,TGTGCCAGCAGCCATAGTGGTTTCTGGACAGGGAGCTCCTACGAGCAGTACTTC
NA,few,TRBV12-3/TRBV12-4,TRBJ1-4,16,CASSLRKTGSNEKLFF,TGTGCCAGCAGTTTAAGGAAAACAGGATCTAATGAAAAACTGTTTTTT
NA,NA,TRBV10-3,TRBJ1-1,17,CAISGNLLTGTYTEAFF,TGTGCCATCAGCGGAAACTTATTGACCGGAACCTACACTGAAGCTTTCTTT
TRBD1,NA,TRBV5-4,TRBJ1-4,17,CASSLGTADATNEKLFF,TGTGCCAGCAGCCTGGGGACAGCGGATGCAACTAATGAAAAACTGTTTTTT
NA,NA,TRBV4-3,TRBJ2-7,13,CASSQEIRSGQYF,TGCGCCAGCAGCCAAGAAATCCGGTCGGGGCAGTACTTC
NA,few,TRBV7-2,TRBJ1-2,16,CASSLRISPTNYGYTF,TGTGCCAGCAGCTTAAGGATTAGTCCAACTAACTATGGCTACACCTTC
NA,NA,TRBV20-1,TRBJ1-2,16,CSARFPQAILNYGYTF,TGCAGTGCTAGATTTCCCCAGGCGATACTCAACTATGGCTACACCTTC
NA,NA,TRBV2,TRBJ2-5,12,CASSDSGGEQYF,TGTGCCAGCAGTGACTCGGGTGGTGAGCAGTACTTC
NA,NA,TRBV28,TRBJ1-1,16,CASRDPDWWGDTEAFF,TGTGCCAGCAGGGACCCGGACTGGTGGGGCGACACTGAAGCTTTCTTT
NA,NA,TRBV27,TRBJ2-5,14,CASTNGGGAETQYF,TGTGCCAGCACAAATGGGGGGGGCGCAGAGACCCAGTACTTC
NA,few,TRBV7-9,TRBJ1-2,14,CATPPRGIPYGYTF,TGTGCCACCCCTCCCCGGGGCATCCCCTATGGCTACACCTTC
NA,NA,TRBV13,TRBJ1-2,14,CASSLGPRGGGYTF,TGTGCCAGCAGCTTAGGGCCCAGGGGCGGTGGCTACACCTTC
NA,NA,TRBV7-2,TRBJ1-1,17,CASSPRQLLGAWTEAFF,TGTGCCAGCAGCCCACGACAACTTCTGGGGGCATGGACTGAAGCTTTCTTT
NA,NA,TRBV11-2,TRBJ2-3,13,CASSLEPLGTQYF,TGTGCCAGCAGCTTGGAACCCCTCGGTACGCAGTATTTT
NA,few,TRBV4-3,TRBJ2-7,16,CASSRIKGGRDYEQYF,TGCGCCAGCAGCCGTATAAAGGGGGGGCGCGACTACGAGCAGTACTTC
TRBD1,NA,TRBV5-1,TRBJ2-7,15,CASSRGQGKLYEQYF,TGCGCCAGCAGCAGAGGACAGGGGAAACTCTACGAGCAGTACTTC
TRBD2,few,TRBV13,TRBJ2-4,15,CASSPRSGRMGIQYF,TGTGCCAGCAGCCCTCGTAGCGGGAGGATGGGCATTCAGTACTTC
NA,NA,TRBV3-1,TRBJ1-1,13,CASGDSARTEAFF,TGTGCCAGCGGAGACAGTGCTCGGACTGAAGCTTTCTTT
NA,few,TRBV29-1,TRBJ2-3,12,CSVLRESDTQYF,TGCAGCGTCCTCCGGGAGTCAGATACGCAGTATTTT
NA,NA,TRBV29-1,TRBJ1-4,12,CSVEASNEKLFF,TGCAGCGTTGAGGCAAGTAATGAAAAACTGTTTTTT
NA,NA,TRBV27,TRBJ1-1,16,CASSSTLVGLNTEAFF,TGTGCCAGCAGTTCCACCCTCGTTGGGTTGAACACTGAAGCTTTCTTT
NA,NA,TRBV6-5,TRBJ1-4,13,CASSYNRAEKLFF,TGTGCCAGCAGTTACAACCGGGCGGAAAAACTGTTTTTT
TRBD2,NA,TRBV20-1,TRBJ2-1,17,CSARDPLAGGGYNEQFF,TGCAGTGCTAGAGATCCCTTAGCGGGAGGAGGGTACAATGAGCAGTTCTTC
NA,NA,TRBV12-3/TRBV12-4,TRBJ2-7,11,CASSFETEQYF,TGTGCCAGCAGTTTTGAAACCGAGCAGTACTTC
TRBD2,NA,TRBV9,TRBJ2-1,15,CASSVRAGAGNEQFF,TGTGCCAGCAGCGTCCGAGCGGGAGCAGGAAATGAGCAGTTCTTC
TRBD2,few,TRBV7-2,TRBJ2-1,17,CASRLRTSRSSYNEQFF,TGTGCCAGCAGACTAAGGACTAGCCGGAGCTCCTACAATGAGCAGTTCTTC
TRBD2,NA,TRBV3-1,TRBJ2-4,14,CASSQEGTSNIQYF,TGTGCCAGCAGCCAAGAAGGGACTAGTAACATTCAGTACTTC